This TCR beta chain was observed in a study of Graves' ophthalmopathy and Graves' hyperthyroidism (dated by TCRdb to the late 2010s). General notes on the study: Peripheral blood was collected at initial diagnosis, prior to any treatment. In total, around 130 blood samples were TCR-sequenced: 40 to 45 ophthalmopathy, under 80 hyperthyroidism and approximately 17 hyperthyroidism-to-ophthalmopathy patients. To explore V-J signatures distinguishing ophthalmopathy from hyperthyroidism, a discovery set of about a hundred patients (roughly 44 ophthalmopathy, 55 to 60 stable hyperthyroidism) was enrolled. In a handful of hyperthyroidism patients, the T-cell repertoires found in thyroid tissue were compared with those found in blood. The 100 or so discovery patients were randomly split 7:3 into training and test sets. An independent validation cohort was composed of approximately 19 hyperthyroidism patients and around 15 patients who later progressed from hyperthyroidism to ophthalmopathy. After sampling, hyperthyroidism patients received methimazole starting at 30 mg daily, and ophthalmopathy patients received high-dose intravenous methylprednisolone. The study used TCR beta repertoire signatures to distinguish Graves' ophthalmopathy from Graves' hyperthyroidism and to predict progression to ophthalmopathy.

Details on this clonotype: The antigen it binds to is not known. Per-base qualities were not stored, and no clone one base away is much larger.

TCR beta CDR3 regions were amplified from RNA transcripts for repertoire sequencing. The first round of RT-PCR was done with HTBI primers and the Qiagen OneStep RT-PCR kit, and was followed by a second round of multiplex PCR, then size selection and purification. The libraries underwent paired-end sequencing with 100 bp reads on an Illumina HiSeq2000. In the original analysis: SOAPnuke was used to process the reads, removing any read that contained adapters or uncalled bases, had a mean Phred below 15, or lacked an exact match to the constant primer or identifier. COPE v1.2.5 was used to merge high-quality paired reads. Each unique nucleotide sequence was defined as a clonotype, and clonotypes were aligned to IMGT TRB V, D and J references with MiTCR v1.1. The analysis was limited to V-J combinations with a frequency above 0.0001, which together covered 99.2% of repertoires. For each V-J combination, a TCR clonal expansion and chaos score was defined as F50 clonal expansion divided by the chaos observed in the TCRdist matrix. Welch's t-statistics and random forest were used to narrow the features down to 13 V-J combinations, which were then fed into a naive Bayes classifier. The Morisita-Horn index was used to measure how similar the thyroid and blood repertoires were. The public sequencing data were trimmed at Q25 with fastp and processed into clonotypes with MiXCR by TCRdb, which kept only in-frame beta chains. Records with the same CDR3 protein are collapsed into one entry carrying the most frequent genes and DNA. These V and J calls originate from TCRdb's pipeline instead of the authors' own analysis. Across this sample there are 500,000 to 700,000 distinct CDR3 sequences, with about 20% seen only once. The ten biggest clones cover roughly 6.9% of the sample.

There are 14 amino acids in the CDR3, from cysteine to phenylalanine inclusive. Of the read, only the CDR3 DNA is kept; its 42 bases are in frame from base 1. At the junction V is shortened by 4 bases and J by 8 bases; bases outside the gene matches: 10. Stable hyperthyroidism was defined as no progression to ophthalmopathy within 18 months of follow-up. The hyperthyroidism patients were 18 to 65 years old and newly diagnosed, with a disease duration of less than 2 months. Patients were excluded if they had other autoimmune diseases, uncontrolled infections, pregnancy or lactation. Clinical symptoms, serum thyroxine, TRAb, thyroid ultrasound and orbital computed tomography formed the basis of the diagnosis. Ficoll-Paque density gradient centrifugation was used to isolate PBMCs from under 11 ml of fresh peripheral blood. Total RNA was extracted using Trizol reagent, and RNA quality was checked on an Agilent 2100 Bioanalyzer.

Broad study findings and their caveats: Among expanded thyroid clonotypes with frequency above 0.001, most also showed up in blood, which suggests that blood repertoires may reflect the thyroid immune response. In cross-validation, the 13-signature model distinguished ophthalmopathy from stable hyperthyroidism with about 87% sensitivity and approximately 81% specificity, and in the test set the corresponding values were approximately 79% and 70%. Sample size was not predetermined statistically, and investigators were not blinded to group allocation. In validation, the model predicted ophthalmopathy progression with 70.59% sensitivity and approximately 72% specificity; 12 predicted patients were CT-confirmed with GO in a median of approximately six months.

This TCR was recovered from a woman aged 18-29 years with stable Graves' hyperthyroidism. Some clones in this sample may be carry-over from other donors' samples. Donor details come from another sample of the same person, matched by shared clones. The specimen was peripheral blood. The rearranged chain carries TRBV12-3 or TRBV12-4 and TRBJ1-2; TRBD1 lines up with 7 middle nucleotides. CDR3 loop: CASSSTRGKGGYTF. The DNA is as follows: TGTGCCAGCAGTTCGACCAGGGGGAAAGGAGGCTACACCTTC.